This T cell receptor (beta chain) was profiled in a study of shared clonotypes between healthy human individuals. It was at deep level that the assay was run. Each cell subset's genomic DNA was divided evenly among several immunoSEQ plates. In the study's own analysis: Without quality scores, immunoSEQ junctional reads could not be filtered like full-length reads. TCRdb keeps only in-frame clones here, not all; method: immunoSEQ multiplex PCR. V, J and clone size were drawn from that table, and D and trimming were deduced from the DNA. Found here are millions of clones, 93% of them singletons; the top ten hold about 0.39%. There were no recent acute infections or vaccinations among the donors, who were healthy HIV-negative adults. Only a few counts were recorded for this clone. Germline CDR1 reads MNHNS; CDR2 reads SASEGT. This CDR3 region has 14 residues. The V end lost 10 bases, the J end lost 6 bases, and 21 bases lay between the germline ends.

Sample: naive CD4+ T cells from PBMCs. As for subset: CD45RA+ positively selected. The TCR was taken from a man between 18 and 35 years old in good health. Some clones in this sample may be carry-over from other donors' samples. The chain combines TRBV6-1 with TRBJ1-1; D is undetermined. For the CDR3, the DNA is TGTGCCACCCCAAGCGGTTTGGTGGGAGCTGAAGCTTTCTTT. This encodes CATPSGLVGAEAFF.